Below, 9 T cell receptor beta chains from the same sample are listed, as sequenced in a study of glioma-infiltrating T cells after dendritic cell vaccination. Here immunoSEQ multiplex PCR was the method, and the copy in TCRdb shows in-frame clones only, minus some. The sample has 72,000 or so clones; more than 75% are singletons. Time point meaning: after dendritic cell vaccination, including at tumor progression/relapse. The specimen comprised blood, sampled after dendritic cell vaccination. The receptors were sampled from a human donor with glioblastoma.

The gene calls are TRBV5-1 and TRBJ2-7, with a weak D call TRBD2 (6 bases). Germline assignment: CDR1 SGHRS and CDR2 YFSETQ. The V gene lost 7 bases and the J gene lost 2 bases, with 16 bases spanning the gap. This CDR3 has 14 amino acids. CDR3 bases: TGCGCCAGCGGCCCGGGACTTGCAACCTACGAGCAGTACTTC. This sequence encodes CASGPGLATYEQYF.

The chain is built from TRBV5-1 and TRBJ2-1; TRBD1 matches at 7 bases. Germline CDR1 is SGHRS and CDR2 is YFSETQ. The V gene end was trimmed by 4 bases and the J gene end by 8 bases; junction bases not matched to a gene: 12. The CDR3 sequence is 15 residues long. CDR3: CASSISGTVTHEQFF. As DNA, the CDR3 is TGCGCCAGCAGCATTTCCGGGACAGTCACCCATGAGCAGTTCTTC.

This chain uses TRBV5-8 with TRBJ2-4; D possibly corresponds to TRBD2 (6 bases). The CDR3 runs 14 residues. V was cut by 0 bases and J by 4 bases, with 8 bases left in between. Looked up from germline, CDR1 is SGHTS and CDR2 is YDEGEE. This CDR3 reads CASSLVAVKNIQYF. CDR3 sequence (DNA): TGTGCCAGCAGCTTGGTAGCGGTTAAAAACATTCAGTACTTC.

The V and J genes are TRBV27 and TRBJ2-7; TRBD1 matches at 10 bases. With V trimmed by 5 bases and J by 3 bases, 4 bases remained unmatched. There are 14 residues in the CDR3. Germline assignment: CDR1 MNHEY and CDR2 SMNVEV (reference sequence). CDR3 region: CASSPRDRGYEQYF. The CDR3 coding sequence is TGTGCCAGCAGTCCCCGGGACAGGGGCTACGAGCAGTACTTC.

This clone appeared once. This chain links TRBV7-9 with TRBJ1-1; maybe TRBD1 (5 bases). V was clipped by 3 bases and J by 0 bases, with 8 bases between them. This CDR3 spans 14 amino acids. Germline CDR1 is SEHNR and CDR2 is FQNEAQ (reference sequence). DNA of the CDR3: TGTGCCAGCAGCTTGGGGGGTATGAACACTGAAGCTTTCTTT. Residues: CASSLGGMNTEAFF.

This rearrangement joins TRBV10-3 to TRBJ1-2; 10 bases fit TRBD1. J gave up 3 bases and V 7 bases, and 8 bases lay outside the gene matches. Germline V gene data show CDR1 as ENHRY and CDR2 as SYGVKD. This CDR3 region has 15 residues. For the CDR3, the DNA is TGTGCCATCACACCGGGACAGGGGCAGCACTATGGCTACACCTTC. It is translated as CAITPGQGQHYGYTF.

This clone showed up just once. The rearrangement uses TRBV7-9 and TRBJ1-5; D is perhaps TRBD1 (5 bases). Germline CDR1 reads SEHNR; CDR2 reads FQNEAQ (reference sequence). The CDR3 is made up of 15 amino acids. The V end lost 0 bases, the J end lost 5 bases, and 11 bases lay between the germline ends. The CDR3 sequence is CASSLAGREDQPQHF. The CDR3 DNA is TGTGCCAGCAGCTTAGCGGGCAGGGAAGATCAGCCCCAGCATTTT.

The chain recombines TRBV5-6 with TRBJ2-5; D is perhaps TRBD2 (5 bases). Germline V lookup: CDR1 SGHDT, CDR2 YYEEEE. Between the trimmed V and J ends, which lost 3 bases and 5 bases, there was a span of 5 bases. This CDR3 is built from 11 residues. This chain's CDR3 is CASSSGETQYF. CDR3 coding DNA: TGTGCCAGCAGCTCGGGGGAGACCCAGTACTTC. Full variable domain (missing parts from reference TRBV5-6 and TRBJ2-5): DAGVTQSPTHLIKTRGQQVTLRCSPKSGHDTVSWYQQALGQGPQFIFQYYEEEERQRGNFPDRFSGHQFPNYSSELNVNALLLGDSALYLCASSSGETQYFGPGTRLLVL.

The CDR3 region is CASSVEGAGAFF. CDR3 nucleotides: TGTGCCAGCAGCGTCGAGGGGGCAGGAGCTTTCTTT. The V gene is TRBV9, the J gene TRBJ1-1; 7 bases agree with TRBD1. Unmatched junction bases numbered 5, after V lost 2 bases and J lost 10 bases. This CDR3 is 12 amino acids long. Germline V gives CDR1 SGDLS, CDR2 YYNGEE.